This T cell receptor (beta chain) comes out of a study of read filtering for tumor transcriptome and immune sequencing. Across the whole study: Per sample, TCR-region reads ranged about 4.05 to 10.27 million by IR-seq, about 80 to 1,400 by RNA-seq. Study-wide findings and caveats: IR-seq and RNA-seq agreed better without single-read clonotypes. About four fifths of IR-seq clonotypes had a single read, yet these held approximately 3.7% of reads. This fraction held mixed bone marrow immune cells after CD138-negative sorting.

In its sample, this clonotype is medium-sized. What it recognizes is unknown. This library used 300 to 450 ng RNA and molecular barcoded adaptors spanning alpha/delta and beta/gamma chains. TCRdb processed the reads anew with MiXCR; each CDR3 protein has one entry. The sample holds approximately 40,000 distinct CDR3 sequences; 12% to 15% are singletons and the top ten take 25% to 30%. V was pared by 5 bases and J by 1 base, with 2 bases of the junction left unmatched. The germline CDR1 and CDR2 sequences are SQVTM and ANQGSEA. The CDR3 sequence is 13 residues long. This receptor was obtained from a donor aged 40 or older with multiple myeloma. The chain recombines TRBV29-1 with TRBJ1-1; 9 nucleotides line up with TRBD1. Sequenced sample: a population of CD138-negative cells sorted from bone marrow. In DNA, the CDR3 is TGCAGCGTTAAACAGGGGGCGAACACTGAAGCTTTCTTT. Its translation: CSVKQGANTEAFF.